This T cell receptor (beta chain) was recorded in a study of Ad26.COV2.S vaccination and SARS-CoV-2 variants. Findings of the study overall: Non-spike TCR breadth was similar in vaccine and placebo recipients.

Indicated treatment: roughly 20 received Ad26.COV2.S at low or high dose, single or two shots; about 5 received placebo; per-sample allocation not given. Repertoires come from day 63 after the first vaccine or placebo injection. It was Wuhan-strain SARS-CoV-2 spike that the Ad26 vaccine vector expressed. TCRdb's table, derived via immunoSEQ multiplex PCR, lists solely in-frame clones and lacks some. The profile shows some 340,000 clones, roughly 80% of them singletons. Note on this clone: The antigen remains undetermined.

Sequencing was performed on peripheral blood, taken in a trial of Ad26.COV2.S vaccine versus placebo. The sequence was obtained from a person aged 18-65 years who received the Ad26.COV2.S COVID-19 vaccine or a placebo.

This CDR3 reads CASSARDSGASTDTQYF. The CDR3 nucleotides read TGCGCCAGCAGCGCCCGGGATAGCGGGGCTAGCACAGATACGCAGTATTTT. J is TRBJ2-3 and V is TRBV5-1, with TRBD2 identical over 8 bases. The germline CDR1 and CDR2 sequences are SGHRS and YFSETQ. Unmatched junction bases numbered 10, after V lost 4 bases and J lost 0 bases. The CDR3 length is 17 residues.